This T cell receptor (beta chain) emerged from a study of OX40 agonist ivuxolimab in advanced cancers. For the study at large: Age averaged 60 years (range roughly 20 to 90), and roughly 80% were male.

Profiled with immunoSEQ multiplex PCR; TCRdb holds only in-frame clones, not every one. The data show about 99,000 clones, about 91% seen once. This CDR3 spans 17 amino acids. Looked up from germline, CDR1 is MNHGY and CDR2 is SAAAGT. Trimming removed 6 bases from V and 3 bases from J, with 21 bases in between. The origin of this receptor is an adult with an advanced solid tumor such as melanoma, head and neck, liver or kidney cancer. Sequencing was performed on CD4+ or CD8+ T cells sorted from blood, taken in a trial of the OX40 agonist ivuxolimab. The J gene is TRBJ2-4, the V gene TRBV6-8, with a weak D call TRBD1 (6 bases). CDR3 region: CASRLSGREGGKNIQYF. CDR3 in DNA: TGTGCCAGCAGACTCTCAGGCAGGGAAGGGGGCAAAAACATTCAGTACTTC.